This T cell receptor (beta chain) derives from a study of T cells in Graves' hyperthyroidism and ophthalmopathy. From RNA transcripts, TCR beta CDR3 regions were amplified. RT-PCR in the first round (using the HTBI primer set) targeted the TCR CDR3. One entry per CDR3 protein, called by TCRdb with MiXCR from the multiplex PCR reads. The sample lists about 570,000 distinct CDR3 sequences; more than 45% were seen once. At least ten counts were recorded for this clonotype. The receptor was derived from an adult woman with Graves' disease, either hyperthyroidism or ophthalmopathy (not recorded which). Source material: peripheral blood or thyroid tissue (not recorded which).

The CDR3 nucleotides are TGTGCCATCAGCTCCGCGCAGGGGGCTGGGGGTGAAAAACTGTTTTTT. It yields the protein CAISSAQGAGGEKLFF. The chain couples TRBV10-3 to TRBJ1-4; 8 bases map to TRBD1. This CDR3 spans 16 amino acids. V dropped 6 bases and J dropped 7; count of bases not matched to a gene: 13. The germline gives CDR1 ENHRY, CDR2 SYGVKD.